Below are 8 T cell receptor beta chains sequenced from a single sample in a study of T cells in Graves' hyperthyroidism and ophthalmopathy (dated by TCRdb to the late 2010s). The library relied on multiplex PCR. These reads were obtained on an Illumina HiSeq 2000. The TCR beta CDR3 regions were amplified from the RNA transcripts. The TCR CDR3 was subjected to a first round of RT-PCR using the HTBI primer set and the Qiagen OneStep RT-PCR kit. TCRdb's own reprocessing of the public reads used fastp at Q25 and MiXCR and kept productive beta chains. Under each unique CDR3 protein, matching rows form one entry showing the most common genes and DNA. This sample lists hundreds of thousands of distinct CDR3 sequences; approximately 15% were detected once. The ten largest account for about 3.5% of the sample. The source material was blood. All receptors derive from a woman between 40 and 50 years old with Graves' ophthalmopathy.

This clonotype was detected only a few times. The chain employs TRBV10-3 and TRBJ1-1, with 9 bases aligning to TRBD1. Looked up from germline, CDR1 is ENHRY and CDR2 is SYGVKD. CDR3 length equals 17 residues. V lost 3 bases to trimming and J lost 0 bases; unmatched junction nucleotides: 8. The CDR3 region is CAISDPGQGALNTEAFF. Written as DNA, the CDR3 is TGTGCCATCAGTGACCCGGGACAGGGAGCCCTGAACACTGAAGCTTTCTTT.

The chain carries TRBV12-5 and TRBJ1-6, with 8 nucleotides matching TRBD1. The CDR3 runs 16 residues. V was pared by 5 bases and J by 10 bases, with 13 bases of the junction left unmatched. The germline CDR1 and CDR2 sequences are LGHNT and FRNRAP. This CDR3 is CASGTFLTGGNSPLHF. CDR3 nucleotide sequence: TGTGCTAGTGGTACTTTTCTTACAGGGGGGAACTCACCCCTCCACTTT.

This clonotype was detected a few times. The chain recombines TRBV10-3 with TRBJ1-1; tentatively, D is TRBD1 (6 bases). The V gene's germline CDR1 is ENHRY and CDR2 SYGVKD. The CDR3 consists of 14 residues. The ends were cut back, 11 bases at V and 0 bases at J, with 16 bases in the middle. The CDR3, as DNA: TGTGCCGCCGGAGGACAGAACATGAACACTGAAGCTTTCTTT. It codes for CAAGGQNMNTEAFF.

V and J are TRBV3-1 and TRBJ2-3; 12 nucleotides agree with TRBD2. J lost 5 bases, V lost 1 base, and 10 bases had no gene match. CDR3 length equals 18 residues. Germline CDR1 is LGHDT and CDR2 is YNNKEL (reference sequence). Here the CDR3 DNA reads TGTGCCAGCAGCCAAGGGGCGCTAGCGGGGGGGCCCGGAGATACGCAGTATTTT. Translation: CASSQGALAGGPGDTQYF.

CDR3 nucleotides: TGTGCCAGCCAAAGGGAGACAGGGTTGGTGAGCTACACCTTC. Translation: CASQRETGLVSYTF. This chain joins TRBV7-9 and TRBJ1-2, with TRBD1 identical over 7 bases. The germline gives CDR1 SEHNR, CDR2 FQNEAQ (reference sequence). The V gene end was trimmed by 8 bases and the J gene end by 9 bases; junction bases not matched to a gene: 15. The CDR3 runs to 14 residues.

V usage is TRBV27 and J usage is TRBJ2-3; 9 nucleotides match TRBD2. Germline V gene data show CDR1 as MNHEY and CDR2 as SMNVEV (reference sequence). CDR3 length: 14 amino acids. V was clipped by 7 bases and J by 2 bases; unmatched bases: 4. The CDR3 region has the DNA TGTGCCAGCATTAGCGGGGGACCCACAGATACGCAGTATTTT. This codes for CASISGGPTDTQYF.

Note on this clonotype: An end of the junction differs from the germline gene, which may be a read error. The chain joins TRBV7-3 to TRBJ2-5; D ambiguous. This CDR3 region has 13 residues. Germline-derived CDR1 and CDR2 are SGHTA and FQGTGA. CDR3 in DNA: TGTGCCCGCAGCGAAGGGCCCCAAGAGACCCAGTACTTC. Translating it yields CARSEGPQETQYF.

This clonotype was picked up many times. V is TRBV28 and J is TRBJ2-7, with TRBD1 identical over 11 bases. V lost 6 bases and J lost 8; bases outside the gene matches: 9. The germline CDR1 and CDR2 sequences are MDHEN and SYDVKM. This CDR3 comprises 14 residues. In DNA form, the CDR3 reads TGTGCCAGCAGCCCAGGACAGGGGGCGCGGAAGCAGTACTTC. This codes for CASSPGQGARKQYF.